This is a list of T cell receptor beta chains from one sample in a study of response to subunit inactivated influenza vaccine. One entry per CDR3 protein, called by TCRdb with MiXCR from the RT-PCR reads. The sample lists roughly 790,000 distinct CDR3 sequences; about 20% were seen once. Specimen: PBMCs from blood, collected 4 to 6 days after vaccination. Every receptor here comes from a man aged 45-65 years who received an inactivated influenza vaccine. CDR3s include the opening cysteine and the closing phenylalanine or tryptophan. D genes are given only for firm matches. A clone size is listed for some rows: how often the clone was seen (once, few, many), or a class if it is expanded.

cdr3_nt cdr3_aa clone_size d_call j_call v_call
TGTGCCAGCAGTTCATTCAATACGAACACTGAAGCTTTCTTT CASSSFNTNTEAFF . . TRBJ1-1 TRBV27
TGTGCCAGCAGCCAAGATCCTCCAGGGAGGTACGAGCAGTACTTC CASSQDPPGRYEQYF . . TRBJ2-7 TRBV3-1
TGCAGTGCTAGGGTGGCACAGGGGGCGGCTTACGAGCAGTACTTC CSARVAQGAAYEQYF many TRBD1 TRBJ2-7 TRBV20-1
TGTGCCAGCAGCACACAGGTGCGGACAGATACGCAGTATTTT CASSTQVRTDTQYF . . TRBJ2-3 TRBV14
TGCAGTGCTAATCAGGGATCCGTTAGCACAGATACGCAGTATTTT CSANQGSVSTDTQYF many . TRBJ2-3 TRBV20-1
TGTGCCAGCAGCCCCAAGGGGACTAGCGGGGGCACAGATACGCAGTATTTT CASSPKGTSGGTDTQYF few TRBD2 TRBJ2-3 TRBV7-3
TGTGCCAGCAGCCCTAAGGGGGGACTACCCCGCCGGGGGGATACGCAGTATTTT CASSPKGGLPRRGDTQYF many . TRBJ2-3 TRBV9
TGTGCCAGCAACTTACCCTCGAGAGGGACCCGGAATGAGCAGTTCTTC CASNLPSRGTRNEQFF . . TRBJ2-1 TRBV28
TGTGCCAGCAGTTTCCAGTCAGGGGCCGGCTATGGCTACACCTTC CASSFQSGAGYGYTF few . TRBJ1-2 TRBV12-3/TRBV12-4
TGTGCCAGCAAAAGGGACGGGGTATTTGCGGGCAATCAGCCCCAGCATTTT CASKRDGVFAGNQPQHF few . TRBJ1-5 TRBV5-5
TGCGCCAGCAGCATCCCACAGGGGGCCTACAATGAGCAGTTCTTC CASSIPQGAYNEQFF . TRBD1 TRBJ2-1 TRBV5-1
TGTGCCAGCAGCTCCCCGGGACAGGGCTTTGAAAAACTGTTTTTT CASSSPGQGFEKLFF few TRBD1 TRBJ1-4 TRBV5-5
TGTGCCACCGGTTACGGTGGACAGGGAACCTACGAGCAGTACTTC CATGYGGQGTYEQYF few TRBD1 TRBJ2-7 TRBV15
TGCGCCAGCAGCTTGCAGGGGAGGTACGAGCAGTACTTC CASSLQGRYEQYF . . TRBJ2-7 TRBV5-1
TGTGCCAGCAGTATAAGATCAAAAGAGACCCAGTACTTC CASSIRSKETQYF . . TRBJ2-5 TRBV7-9
TGTGCCAGCAGCTTATTAGCGGGAGGAGGTGAGGAGCAGTACTTC CASSLLAGGGEEQYF few TRBD2 TRBJ2-7 TRBV5-6
TGCGCCAGCGGCCTCGTCGGACTGAACACCGGGGAGCTGTTTTTT CASGLVGLNTGELFF . . TRBJ2-2 TRBV5-1
TGCAGTGCTAGTACTGCGGGACAGTATAATTCACCCCTCCACTTT CSASTAGQYNSPLHF once TRBD1 TRBJ1-6 TRBV20-1
TGTGCCAGCAGCCAAGATCGGGTATCGGAGACCCAGTACTTC CASSQDRVSETQYF . . TRBJ2-5 TRBV3-1